This T cell receptor (beta chain) was sequenced during a study of T cells in Graves' hyperthyroidism and ophthalmopathy. Across the whole study: Peripheral blood was obtained at initial diagnosis, preceding any treatment.

Amplification of TCR beta CDR3 regions was performed using RNA transcripts as template. The TCR CDR3 first-round RT-PCR relied on the HTBI primer set. TCRdb analysed the multiplex PCR reads with MiXCR anew, one entry per CDR3 protein. The sample contains over 400,000 distinct CDR3 sequences, under 25% of which appear only once. The CDR3 has 16 amino acids. Trimming stripped 3 bases from V and 2 bases from J, with 15 bases between. Germline V gene sequence: CDR1 SGHTA, CDR2 FQGTGA. This clonotype occurred a few times. The rearrangement uses TRBV7-3 and TRBJ2-3, with D possibly called TRBD1 or TRBD2 (6 bases each). The origin of this receptor is a woman in her seventies with Graves' ophthalmopathy. Sequenced material: blood. The CDR3 bases are TGTGCCAGCAGCTTGGTTGGGGGGCCTAACACAGATACGCAGTATTTT. Translated, it gives CASSLVGGPNTDTQYF.